The T cell receptor beta chain described here comes from a study of cytomegalovirus exposure and HLA in healthy donors. Whole-study findings and limits: Specificity of a few CMV-associated chains for CMV antigens was verified in vitro.

Assay: immunoSEQ multiplex PCR; the TCRdb copy retains only in-frame clones and omits some. Altogether over 200,000 clones are present, roughly 89% being singletons, with the ten largest covering roughly 0.38%. Concerning this clone itself: Its antigen is not identified.

The approximately 130-subject validation cohort, separate from the roughly 670-subject first cohort, included the donors. CDR1 is MNHNY, CDR2 SVGAGI, per germline (reference sequence). The length of the CDR3 is 16 residues. The V and J ends lost 0 bases and 4 bases respectively, with 14 bases between them. The origin of this receptor is a woman aged 18-29 years in good health and CMV-seronegative. Sequencing used PBMCs. This chain uses TRBV6-6 with TRBJ2-3; TRBD2 might be the D (5 bases). The DNA for the CDR3 is TGTGCCAGCAGTTACTCACGGGGTTTAGGAGCAGATACGCAGTATTTT. This translates into CASSYSRGLGADTQYF.